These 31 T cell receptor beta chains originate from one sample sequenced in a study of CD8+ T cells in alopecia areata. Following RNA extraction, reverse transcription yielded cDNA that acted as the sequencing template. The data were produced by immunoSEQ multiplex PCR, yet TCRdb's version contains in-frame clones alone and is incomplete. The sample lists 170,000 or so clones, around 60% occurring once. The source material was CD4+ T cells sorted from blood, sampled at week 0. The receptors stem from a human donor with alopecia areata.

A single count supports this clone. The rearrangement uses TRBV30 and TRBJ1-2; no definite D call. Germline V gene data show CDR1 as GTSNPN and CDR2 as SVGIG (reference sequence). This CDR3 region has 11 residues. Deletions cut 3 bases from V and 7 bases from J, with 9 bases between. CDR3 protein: CAWRRTGGYTF. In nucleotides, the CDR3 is TGTGCCTGGAGAAGGACGGGTGGCTACACCTTC. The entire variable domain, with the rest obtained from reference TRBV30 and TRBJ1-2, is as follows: SQTIHQWPATLVQPVGSPLSLECTVEGTSNPNLYWYRQAAGRGLQLLFYSVGIGQISSEVPQNLSASRPQDRQFILSSKKLLLSDSGFYLCAWRRTGGYTFGSGTRLTVV.

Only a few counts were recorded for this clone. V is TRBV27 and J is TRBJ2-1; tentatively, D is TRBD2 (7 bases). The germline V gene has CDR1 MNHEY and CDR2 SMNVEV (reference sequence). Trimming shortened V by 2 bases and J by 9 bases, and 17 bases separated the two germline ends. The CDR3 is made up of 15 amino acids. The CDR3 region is CASSLDGRGRAEQFF. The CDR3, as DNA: TGTGCCAGCAGTTTAGATGGGCGGGGGCGAGCTGAGCAGTTCTTC.

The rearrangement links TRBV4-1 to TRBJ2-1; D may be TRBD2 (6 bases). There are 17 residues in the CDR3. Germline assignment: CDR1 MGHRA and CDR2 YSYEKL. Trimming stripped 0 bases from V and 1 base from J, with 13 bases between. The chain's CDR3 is CASSQERGGSSYNEQFF. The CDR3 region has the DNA TGCGCCAGCAGCCAAGAACGAGGAGGGTCGTCCTACAATGAGCAGTTCTTC.

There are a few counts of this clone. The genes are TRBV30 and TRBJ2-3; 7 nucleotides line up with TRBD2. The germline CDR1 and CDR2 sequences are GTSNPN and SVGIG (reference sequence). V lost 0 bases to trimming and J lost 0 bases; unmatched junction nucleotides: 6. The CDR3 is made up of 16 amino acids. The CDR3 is CAWSVGTSASTDTQYF. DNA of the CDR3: TGTGCCTGGAGTGTAGGAACTAGCGCAAGCACAGATACGCAGTATTTT.

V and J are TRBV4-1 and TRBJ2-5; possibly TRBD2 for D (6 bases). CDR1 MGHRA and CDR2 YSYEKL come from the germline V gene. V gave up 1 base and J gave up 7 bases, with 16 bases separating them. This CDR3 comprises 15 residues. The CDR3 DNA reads TGCGCCAGCAGCCAAGTGGGGGGTGTCGTAGTGACCCAGTACTTC. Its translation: CASSQVGGVVVTQYF.

In DNA form, the CDR3 reads TGTGCCAGCAGACCGGGACAGGGATTCGAAAAACTGTTTTTT. Translated: CASRPGQGFEKLFF. The V gene is TRBV2, the J gene TRBJ1-4; 9 bases are a match to TRBD1. The germline CDR1 and CDR2 sequences are SNHLY and FYNNEI. After removal of 6 bases from V and 8 bases from J, the junction contained 7 bases not matched to a gene. This CDR3 is 14 amino acids long.

CDR3 region: CSARTVSGAYNEQFF. The CDR3 nucleotides are TGCAGCGCCCGTACGGTAAGCGGGGCGTACAATGAGCAGTTCTTC. V usage is TRBV29-1 and J usage is TRBJ2-1; 7 nucleotides align to TRBD2. V gave up 7 bases and J gave up 4 bases; unmatched junction bases: 13. The germline gives CDR1 SQVTM, CDR2 ANQGSEA. The CDR3 has 15 amino acids.

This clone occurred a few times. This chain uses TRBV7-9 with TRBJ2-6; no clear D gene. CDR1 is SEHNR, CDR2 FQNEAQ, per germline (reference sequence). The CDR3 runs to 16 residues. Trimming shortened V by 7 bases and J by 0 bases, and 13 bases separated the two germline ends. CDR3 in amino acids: CASTPGISSGANVLTF. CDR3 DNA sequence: TGTGCCAGCACCCCCGGCATTAGCTCTGGGGCCAACGTCCTGACTTTC.

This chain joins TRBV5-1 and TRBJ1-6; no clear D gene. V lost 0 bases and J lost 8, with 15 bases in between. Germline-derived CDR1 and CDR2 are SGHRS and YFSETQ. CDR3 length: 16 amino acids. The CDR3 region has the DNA TGCGCCAGCAGCTTGGACGGGTCAGGATGGGATTCACCCCTCCACTTT. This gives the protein CASSLDGSGWDSPLHF.

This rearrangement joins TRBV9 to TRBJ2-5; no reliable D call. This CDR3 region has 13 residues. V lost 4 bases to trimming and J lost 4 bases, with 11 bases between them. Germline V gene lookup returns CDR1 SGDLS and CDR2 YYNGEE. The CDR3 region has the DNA TGTGCCAGCAGCCCGCATAGGAGAGAGACCCAGTACTTC. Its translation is CASSPHRRETQYF.

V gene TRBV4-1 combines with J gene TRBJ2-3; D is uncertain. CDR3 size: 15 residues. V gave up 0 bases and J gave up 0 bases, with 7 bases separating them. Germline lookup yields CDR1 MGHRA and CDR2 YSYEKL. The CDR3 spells CASSQEHYSTDTQYF. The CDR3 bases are TGCGCCAGCAGCCAAGAACATTATAGCACAGATACGCAGTATTTT.

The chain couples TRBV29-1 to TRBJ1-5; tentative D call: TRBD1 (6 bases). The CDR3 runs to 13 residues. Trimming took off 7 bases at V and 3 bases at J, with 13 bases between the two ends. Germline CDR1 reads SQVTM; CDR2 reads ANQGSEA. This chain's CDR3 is CSAVQGFNQPQHF. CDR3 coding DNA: TGCAGCGCCGTACAGGGATTCAATCAGCCCCAGCATTTT.

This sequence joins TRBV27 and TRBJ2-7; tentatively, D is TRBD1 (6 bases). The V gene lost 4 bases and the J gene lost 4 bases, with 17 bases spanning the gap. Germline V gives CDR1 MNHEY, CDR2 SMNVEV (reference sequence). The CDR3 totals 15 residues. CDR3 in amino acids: CASSSGGLPIYEQYF. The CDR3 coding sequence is TGTGCCAGCAGTTCTGGGGGCCTTCCTATATACGAGCAGTACTTC.

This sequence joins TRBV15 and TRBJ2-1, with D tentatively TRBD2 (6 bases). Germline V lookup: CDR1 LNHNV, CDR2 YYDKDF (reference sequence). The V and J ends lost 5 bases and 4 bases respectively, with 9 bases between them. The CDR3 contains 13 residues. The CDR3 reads CATSLARYNEQFF. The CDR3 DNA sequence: TGTGCCACCAGCCTAGCGCGGTACAATGAGCAGTTCTTC.

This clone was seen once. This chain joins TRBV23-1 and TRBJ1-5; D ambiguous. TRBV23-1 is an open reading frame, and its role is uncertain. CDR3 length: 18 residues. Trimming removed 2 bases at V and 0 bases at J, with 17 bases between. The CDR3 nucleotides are TGCGCCAGCAGTCAAAGGGAGTCGAGTTGTAGTAGCAATCAGCCCCAGCATTTT. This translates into CASSQRESSCSSNQPQHF.

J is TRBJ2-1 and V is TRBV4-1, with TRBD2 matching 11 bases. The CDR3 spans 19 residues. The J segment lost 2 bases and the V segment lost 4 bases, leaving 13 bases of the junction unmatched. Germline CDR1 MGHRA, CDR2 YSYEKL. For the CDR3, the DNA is TGCGCCAGCAGCCCCCGACTAGTAGCGGGGGGGAGAACCTACAATGAGCAGTTCTTC. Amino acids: CASSPRLVAGGRTYNEQFF.

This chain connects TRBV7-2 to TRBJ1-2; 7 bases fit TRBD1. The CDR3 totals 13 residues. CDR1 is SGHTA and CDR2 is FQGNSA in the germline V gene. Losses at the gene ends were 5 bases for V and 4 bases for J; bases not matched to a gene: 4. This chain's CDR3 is CASSAPGGYGYTF. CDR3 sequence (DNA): TGTGCCAGCAGCGCACCAGGGGGCTATGGCTACACCTTC.

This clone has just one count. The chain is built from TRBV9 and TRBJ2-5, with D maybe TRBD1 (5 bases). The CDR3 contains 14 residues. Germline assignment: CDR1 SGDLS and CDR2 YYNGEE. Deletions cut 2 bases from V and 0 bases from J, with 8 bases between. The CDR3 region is CASSVQGYQETQYF. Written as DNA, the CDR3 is TGTGCCAGCAGCGTTCAGGGATACCAAGAGACCCAGTACTTC.

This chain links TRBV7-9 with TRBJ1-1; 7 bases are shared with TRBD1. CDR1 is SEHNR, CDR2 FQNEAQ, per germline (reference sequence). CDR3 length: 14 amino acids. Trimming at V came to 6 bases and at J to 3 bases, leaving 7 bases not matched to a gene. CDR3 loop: CASRTRGQDTEAFF. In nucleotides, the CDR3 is TGTGCCAGCAGGACGAGGGGGCAGGACACTGAAGCTTTCTTT.

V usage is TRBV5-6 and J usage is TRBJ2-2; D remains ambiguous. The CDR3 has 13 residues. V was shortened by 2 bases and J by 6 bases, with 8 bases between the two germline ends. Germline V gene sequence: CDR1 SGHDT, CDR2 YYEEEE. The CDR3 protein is CASSLRAAGELFF. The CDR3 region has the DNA TGTGCCAGCAGCTTAAGAGCTGCCGGGGAGCTGTTTTTT.

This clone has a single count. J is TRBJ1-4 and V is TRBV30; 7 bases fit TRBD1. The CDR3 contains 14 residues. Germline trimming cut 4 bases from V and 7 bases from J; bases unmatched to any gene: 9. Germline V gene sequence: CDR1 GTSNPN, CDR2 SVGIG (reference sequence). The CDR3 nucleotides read TGTGCCTGGATTCCGGCAGGGGGGCGTGAAAAACTGTTTTTT. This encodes CAWIPAGGREKLFF.

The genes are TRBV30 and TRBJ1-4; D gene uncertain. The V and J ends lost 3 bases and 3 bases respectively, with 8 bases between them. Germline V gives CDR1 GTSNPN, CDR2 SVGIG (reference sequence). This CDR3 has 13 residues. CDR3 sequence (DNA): TGTGCCTGGAGCGGATCATCTAATGAAAAACTGTTTTTT. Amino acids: CAWSGSSNEKLFF.

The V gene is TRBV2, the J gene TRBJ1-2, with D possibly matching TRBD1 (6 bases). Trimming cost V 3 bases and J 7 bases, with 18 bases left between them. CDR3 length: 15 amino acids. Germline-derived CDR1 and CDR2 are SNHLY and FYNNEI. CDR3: CASSEGALSVLGYTF. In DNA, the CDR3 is TGTGCCAGCAGTGAGGGGGCCCTTAGCGTACTTGGCTACACCTTC.

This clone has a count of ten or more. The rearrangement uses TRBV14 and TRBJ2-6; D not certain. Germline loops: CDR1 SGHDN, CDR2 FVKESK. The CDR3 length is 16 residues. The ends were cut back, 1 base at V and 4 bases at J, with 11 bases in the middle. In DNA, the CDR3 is TGTGCCAGCAGCCAAGGACTTTCCCTCGGGGCCAACGTCCTGACTTTC. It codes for CASSQGLSLGANVLTF. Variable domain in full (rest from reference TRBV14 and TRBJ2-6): EAGVTQFPSHSVIEKGQTVTLRCDPISGHDNLYWYRRVMGKEIKFLLHFVKESKQDESGMPNNRFLAERTGGTYSTLKVQPAELEDSGVYFCASSQGLSLGANVLTFGAGSRLTVL.

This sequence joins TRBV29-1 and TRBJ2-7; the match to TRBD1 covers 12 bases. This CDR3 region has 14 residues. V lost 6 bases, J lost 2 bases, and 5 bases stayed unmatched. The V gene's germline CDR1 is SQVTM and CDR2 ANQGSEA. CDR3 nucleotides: TGCAGCGTGCGGGACAGGGGGCTCACCTACGAGCAGTACTTC. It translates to CSVRDRGLTYEQYF.

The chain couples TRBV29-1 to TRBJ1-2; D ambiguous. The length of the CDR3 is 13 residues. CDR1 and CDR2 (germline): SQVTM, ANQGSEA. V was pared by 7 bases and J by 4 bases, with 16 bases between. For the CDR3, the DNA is TGCAGCGCCAAGATCACAGACCTCTATGGCTACACCTTC. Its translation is CSAKITDLYGYTF.

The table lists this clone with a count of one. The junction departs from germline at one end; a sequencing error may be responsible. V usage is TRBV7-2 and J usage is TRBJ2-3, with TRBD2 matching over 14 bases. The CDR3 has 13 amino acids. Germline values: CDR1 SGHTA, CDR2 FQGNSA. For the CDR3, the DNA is TGTGCCAGCAGCACTGGACTAGCGGGGGGCACGCATTTT. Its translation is CASSTGLAGGTHF.

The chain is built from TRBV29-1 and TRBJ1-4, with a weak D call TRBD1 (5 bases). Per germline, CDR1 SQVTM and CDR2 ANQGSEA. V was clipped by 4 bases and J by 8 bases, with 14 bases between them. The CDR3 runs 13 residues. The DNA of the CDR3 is TGCAGCGTTGCGGGGAAATGGGGGGAAAAACTGTTTTTT. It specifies CSVAGKWGEKLFF.

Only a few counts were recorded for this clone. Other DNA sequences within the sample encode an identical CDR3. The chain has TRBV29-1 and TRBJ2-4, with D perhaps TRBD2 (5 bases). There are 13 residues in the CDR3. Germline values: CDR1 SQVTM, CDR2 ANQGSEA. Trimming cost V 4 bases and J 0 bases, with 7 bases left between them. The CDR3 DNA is TGCAGCGTTGGAGGGCTAGCCAAAAACATTCAGTACTTC. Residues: CSVGGLAKNIQYF.

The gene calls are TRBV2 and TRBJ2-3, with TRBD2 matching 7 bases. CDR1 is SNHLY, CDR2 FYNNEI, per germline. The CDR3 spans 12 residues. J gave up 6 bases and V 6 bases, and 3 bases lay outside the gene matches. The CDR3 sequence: CASSPGGDTQYF. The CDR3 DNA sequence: TGTGCCAGCAGCCCCGGGGGGGATACGCAGTATTTT.

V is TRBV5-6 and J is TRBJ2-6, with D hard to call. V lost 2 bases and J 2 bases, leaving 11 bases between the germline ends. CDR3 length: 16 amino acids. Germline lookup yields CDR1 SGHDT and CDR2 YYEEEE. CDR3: CASSFKGIPGANVLTF. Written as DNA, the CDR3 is TGTGCCAGCAGCTTTAAAGGGATTCCTGGGGCCAACGTCCTGACTTTC. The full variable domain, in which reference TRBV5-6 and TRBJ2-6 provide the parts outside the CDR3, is DAGVTQSPTHLIKTRGQQVTLRCSPKSGHDTVSWYQQALGQGPQFIFQYYEEEERQRGNFPDRFSGHQFPNYSSELNVNALLLGDSALYLCASSFKGIPGANVLTFGAGSRLTVL.